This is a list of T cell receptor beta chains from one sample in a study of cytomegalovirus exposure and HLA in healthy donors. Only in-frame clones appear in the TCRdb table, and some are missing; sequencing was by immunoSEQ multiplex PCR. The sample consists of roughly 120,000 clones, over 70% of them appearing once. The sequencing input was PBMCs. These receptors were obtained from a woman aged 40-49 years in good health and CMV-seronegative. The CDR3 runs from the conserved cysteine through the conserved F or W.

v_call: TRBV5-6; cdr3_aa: CASSFPPTAELFF
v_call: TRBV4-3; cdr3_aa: CASSPTSDTDTQYF
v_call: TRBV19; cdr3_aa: CASQSYPGQDTGELFF
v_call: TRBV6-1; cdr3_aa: CASHSGGNYGYTF
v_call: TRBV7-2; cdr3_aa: CASSQGASTEAFF
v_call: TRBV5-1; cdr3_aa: CASSLWQGNTMNTEAFF
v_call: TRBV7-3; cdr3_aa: CASSPGGGGFSNEQFF
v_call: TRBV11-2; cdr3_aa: CASSLGRGQPQHF
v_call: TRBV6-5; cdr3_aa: CASRTADLSGNTIYF
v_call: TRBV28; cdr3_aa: CASSFLGQSSYEQYF
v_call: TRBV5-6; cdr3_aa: CASSFAGNHEQFF
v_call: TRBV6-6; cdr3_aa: CASRPGGLPYEQYF
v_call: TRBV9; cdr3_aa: CASSATSGGDTGELFF
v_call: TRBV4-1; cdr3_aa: CASSQGTARNYGYTF
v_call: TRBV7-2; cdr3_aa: CASSSLLAGGVF
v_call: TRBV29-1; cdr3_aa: CSVEGTGRSYNEQFF
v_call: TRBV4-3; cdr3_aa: CASSQAADRYNEQFF
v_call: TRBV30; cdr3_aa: CAWGGGLYEQYF
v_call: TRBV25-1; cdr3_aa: CASSSGGKYNEQFF
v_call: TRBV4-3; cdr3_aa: CASSGRDWYGYTF
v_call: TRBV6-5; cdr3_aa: CASSYSEPTTDTQYF
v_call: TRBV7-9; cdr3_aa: CASSLSTSGDTQYF
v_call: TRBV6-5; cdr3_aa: CASSFSTVAVNEKLFF
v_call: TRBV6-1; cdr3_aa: CASSEARLAGDYEQYF
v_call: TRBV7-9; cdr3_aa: CASSPRDRRDYGYTF
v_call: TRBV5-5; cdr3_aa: CASSLPGTSGSGDTQYF
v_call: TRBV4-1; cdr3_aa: CASSQAAGDIRAGELFF
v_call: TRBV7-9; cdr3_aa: CASSFGAEQPQHF
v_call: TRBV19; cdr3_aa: CASSIGGGQETQYF
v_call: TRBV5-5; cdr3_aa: CTSSAGTANYGYTF
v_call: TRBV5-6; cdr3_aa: CASSLRSSTDTQYF
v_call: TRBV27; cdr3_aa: CASSLSGTGGLEQFF
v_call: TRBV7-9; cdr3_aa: CASTRDSLSYEQYF
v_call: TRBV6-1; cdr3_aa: CASSEGQGINQPQHF
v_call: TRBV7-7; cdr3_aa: CASSLGPGDTGELFF
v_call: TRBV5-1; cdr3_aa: CASSLGTHKDRLTYEQYF
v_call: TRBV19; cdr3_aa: CASRDRPNTEAFF
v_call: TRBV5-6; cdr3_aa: CASSLVGGAGETQYF
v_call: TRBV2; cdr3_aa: CASSLTGGLSDIQYF
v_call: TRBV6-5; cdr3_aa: CASSDYSRRNYGYTF
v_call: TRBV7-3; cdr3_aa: CASSLTGEPTEAFF
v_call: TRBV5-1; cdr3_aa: CASSLGAGGSTDTQYF
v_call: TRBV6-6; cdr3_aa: CASSYSLGLNTEAFF
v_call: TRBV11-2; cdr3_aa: CASSLGGQGALSYGYTF
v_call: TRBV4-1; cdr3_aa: CASSYGQGNGETQYF
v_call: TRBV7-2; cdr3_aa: CASSAYLAGPNEQFF
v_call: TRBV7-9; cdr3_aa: CASSERQGGTEAFF
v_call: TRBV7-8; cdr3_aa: CASSLASGKGSPLHF
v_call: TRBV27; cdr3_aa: CASSQTTTQKAFF
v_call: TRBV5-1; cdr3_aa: CASSPGTGGEKLFF
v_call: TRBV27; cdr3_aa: CASSLAQRSDSTEQYF
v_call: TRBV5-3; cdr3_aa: CARSASSGARFTDTQYF
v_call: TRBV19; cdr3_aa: CASSAPGQGGYYSTDTQYF
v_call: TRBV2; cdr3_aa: CASITDQGLALVETQYF